This T cell receptor beta chain was captured by sequencing in a study of T cell responses to AZD1222 COVID-19 vaccine. CDR3 length: 19 amino acids. With V trimmed by 7 bases and J by 2 bases, 19 bases remained unmatched. CDR1 MDHEN and CDR2 SYDVKM come from the germline V gene. This table comes from immunoSEQ multiplex PCR, and its TCRdb copy is limited to in-frame clones, with some not included. The top ten hold 1% to 1.5% of the sample, which has 95,000 to 100,000 clones, 90% seen once. The clonotype originates from an adult in good health. The V and J genes are TRBV28 and TRBJ1-3, with TRBD1 matching 8 bases. The input for sequencing was peripheral blood, taken on day 0 of AZD1222 vaccination. The CDR3 nucleotides are TGTGCCAGCACCCTGTGGGACAGGTTGGGTACCGGTACTGGAAACACCATATATTTT. It encodes CASTLWDRLGTGTGNTIYF.